What follows is one T cell receptor (beta chain) and its context. Source study methods: Amplification from reference gene primers served as the basis for estimated nucleated cell counts. TCRdb's table, derived via immunoSEQ multiplex PCR, lists solely in-frame clones and lacks some. Clone size and V and J calls were adopted from that table, with D and trimming inferred from the DNA. This table holds around 170,000 clones, approximately 79% found once. The germline V and J ends were trimmed by 3 bases and 8 bases, with 13 bases remaining between them. Germline CDR1 and CDR2: ENHRY and SYGVKD. This CDR3 comprises 13 residues. The data belong to a study of blood T cell repertoires in COVID-19. Study-level information: Samples representing acute and convalescent COVID-19 were sourced from the United States, Italy and Spain. In each case, the material was cDNA or gDNA derived from T cells, B-cell-depleted T cells, or PBMCs.

Sequenced material: peripheral blood. The receptor comes from a man aged 30-40 years with active or convalescent COVID-19. The chain links TRBV10-3 to TRBJ1-2; D perhaps matches TRBD1 (5 bases). The CDR3: CAISEDRAGGYTF. The CDR3 DNA follows: TGTGCCATCAGTGAAGACAGAGCTGGAGGCTACACCTTC.